The sequence of this TCR delta chain was determined in a study of γδ T cells in repeated Plasmodium falciparum infection. TCRdb re-called clones from the multiplex PCR reads using CATT. Of approximately 50,000 delta-chain clones listed, 1.5% to 2% are singletons. Study-level points and caveats: Over time and infection, Vgamma9/Vdelta2+ repertoires remained highly stable and polyclonal. Vdelta2-negative gammadelta repertoires, largely Vdelta1+, seemingly showed infection-driven waves of new clonal selection.

CDR1 and CDR2 from the germline V gene are TVYSNPD and GDNSRS (reference sequence). V was trimmed by 4 bases and J by 5 bases, leaving 32 bases between them. The CDR3 spans 18 residues. This clone appeared many times. Antigen specificity is unknown. One base separates it from a far larger clone, so it is likely a read error. The same CDR3 can be traced to other DNA sequences in this sample. Flow sorting of PBMC yielded separate Vgamma9/Vdelta2+ and Vdelta2-negative gammadelta T cell populations for bulk repertoire analysis. The origin of this receptor is a pool of human donors (malaria-infected and uninfected, not separated). Sequenced: gamma-delta T cells from blood. This chain connects TRDV3 to TRDJ1; D gene unclear. Here the J gene came from matching the DNA to germline, since TCRdb omits it. CDR3 sequence reads: CASRKNRLSLSRGDKLIF. CDR3 coding DNA: TGTGCCTCCCGGAAAAATCGCCTCAGCCTTAGTCGTGGAGATAAACTCATCTTT.